This paragraph covers one T cell receptor (beta chain) sequence. Its specificity is not known. Treatment noted: roughly 10-day PBMC culture with coronavirus spike peptide pools or control peptides (ViraFEST assay). Pre-COVID-19 pandemic sampling (2011-2018) yielded the unexposed donor's CD4+ T cells. Once peptide pools had expanded antigen-specific T cells, ViraFEST sequenced TCRs. The CDR3 is 16 amino acids. Germline V gives CDR1 SGHTA, CDR2 FQGNSA. V was cut by 5 bases and J by 1 base, with 17 bases left in between. Cultured CD4+ T cell DNA was sequenced using the Oncomine TCR Beta short-read assay. From CD4+ T cells that had been cultured, genomic DNA was extracted. Each CDR3 protein gets one entry after TCRdb re-called the PCR reads with MiXCR. The table lists roughly 6,800 distinct CDR3 sequences, around 42% of them singletons. The record originates from a study of vaccination and CD4 T cells after COVID-19. As for the study in general: Overlapping SARS-CoV-2, HCoV-NL63, HCoV-OC43 and HCoV-229E spike peptides were used to stimulate cells. Controls had a CEFX pool, an HIV-1 Nef pool, or no peptide added.

Material: CD4+ T cells from blood, cultured in vitro. This receptor was obtained from a human donor in good health. The chain links TRBV7-2 to TRBJ1-2; D perhaps matches TRBD1 (5 bases). This CDR3 reads CASSPGGSIYNYGYTF. The CDR3 nucleotides are TGTGCCAGCAGCCCCGGGGGTTCCATTTATAACTATGGCTACACCTTC.